The clone carrying this T cell receptor (beta chain) was detected only once. The repertoire was sequenced with immunoSEQ multiplex PCR; TCRdb's copy has only in-frame clones and lacks some. The sample consists of 35,000 to 55,000 clones, 75% to 95% of them appearing once. The CDR3 runs 14 residues. The V end lost 0 bases, the J end lost 0 bases, and 4 bases lay between the germline ends. The germline V gene encodes CDR1 SGHNT and CDR2 YYREEE (reference sequence). The data belong to a study of control samples from healthy donors and cancer patients. Input material: PBMCs. The source of this sequence is a woman aged 40 to 50 with head and neck cancer. The chain is built from TRBV5-4 and TRBJ2-1; D call uncertain. CDR3 sequence reads: CASSLGVSYNEQFF. CDR3 bases: TGTGCCAGCAGCTTGGGCGTCTCCTACAATGAGCAGTTCTTC.